The clone carrying this T cell receptor (beta chain) was seen many times. Its antigen is still unknown. The data stem from a study of identical twins. Whole-study results and caveats: Conclusions were based on cross-sectional statistical analysis, without following the same donors.

It was template switching that added a universal primer site, and there were unique molecular identifiers on the cDNA. Each CDR3 protein is one row after TCRdb ran MiXCR on the 5' RACE reads. Of approximately 1.8 million distinct CDR3 sequences in the sample, around 29% are singletons; the top ten hold 0.25% to 0.3%. The sequenced sample consisted of cord blood. The origin of this receptor is a newborn girl in good health.

CDR3 region: CASSLANVLTF. DNA for the CDR3: TGCGCCAGCAGCTTGGCCAACGTCCTGACTTTC. The rearrangement uses TRBV5-1 and TRBJ2-6; D gene uncertain. Per the germline V gene, CDR1 is SGHRS and CDR2 is YFSETQ. This CDR3 region has 11 residues. Trimming took 0 bases from V and 8 from J, leaving 0 bases between them.